The rows below give T cell receptor beta chains drawn from one sample of a study of cytomegalovirus exposure and HLA in healthy donors. Using immunoSEQ multiplex PCR, the repertoire was profiled, and TCRdb retains in-frame clones only, with some absent. This sample carries more than 15,000 clones, 70% to 80% of them seen once, and the ten largest clones take 3.7%. Input material: PBMCs. The receptor source for this set is a man in his late teens or twenties in good health and CMV-seronegative. Both conserved end residues are part of each CDR3. Each record gives: J gene, D gene, V gene, CDR3 DNA, CDR3 protein. A D gene is named only where the DNA matches it firmly.

TRBJ1-4 TRBD1 TRBV30 TGTGCCTGGAGATCCGGGACAGGGGGCGCGACTAATGAAAAACTGTTTTTT CAWRSGTGGATNEKLFF
TRBJ1-1 TRBD1 TRBV29-1 TGCAGCGTAGTGACAGGGTACGCTTTCTTT CSVVTGYAFF
TRBJ1-2 - TRBV6-1 TGTGCCAGCAGTGAAGCGCTTCGAGGAAATGGCTACACCTTC CASSEALRGNGYTF
TRBJ1-2 - TRBV29-1 TGCAGCGTTTGGGGCCCCACGGCCGGCAGTAACTATGGCTACACCTTC CSVWGPTAGSNYGYTF
TRBJ2-1 TRBD2 TRBV30 TGTGCCTGGGGGGGGGCCTACAATGAGCAGTTCTTC CAWGGAYNEQFF
TRBJ1-3 - TRBV2 TGTGCCAGCAGTGGTAGCACAGGTCCTGGAAACACCATATATTTT CASSGSTGPGNTIYF
TRBJ1-2 - TRBV29-1 TGCAGCGCCAAAGGAGGGCAAGGGACCTATGGCTACACCTTC CSAKGGQGTYGYTF
TRBJ1-1 - TRBV30 TGTGCCTGGAAACAGAACACTGAAGCTTTCTTT CAWKQNTEAFF
TRBJ1-4 - TRBV2 TGTGCCAGCAGTCAGCAGGGTCGGAGAGAAAAACTGTTTTTT CASSQQGRREKLFF
TRBJ1-1 - TRBV4-2 TGTGCCAGCAGCTATAATGGGCGTGAAGCTTTCTTT CASSYNGREAFF
TRBJ1-1 TRBD1 TRBV5-1 TGCGCCAGCCGCGATTGGACAGGGAACACTGAAGCTTTCTTT CASRDWTGNTEAFF
TRBJ2-1 - TRBV6-6 TGTGCCAGCAGGCGACTAGACAATGAGCAGTTCTTC CASRRLDNEQFF